The 30 T cell receptor beta chains in this list originate from one sample, sequenced in a study of cytomegalovirus exposure and HLA in healthy donors. Researchers ran the PCR with 60 Vbeta and 13 Jbeta primers. Sequenced by immunoSEQ multiplex PCR; TCRdb stores in-frame clones only, minus some. The sample includes tens of thousands of clones. The specimen sequenced was PBMCs. These receptors originate from a male donor in good health and CMV-seronegative.

The V call is TRBV5-6, the J call TRBJ1-6, with a tentative D call TRBD1 (6 bases). V lost 5 bases and J 2 bases, leaving 14 bases between the germline ends. The CDR3 has 16 residues. The germline gives CDR1 SGHDT, CDR2 YYEEEE. CDR3 sequence (DNA): TGTGCCAGCAGGAAAGGGGGTCCCGCCTATAATTCACCCCTCCACTTT. This codes for CASRKGGPAYNSPLHF.

This rearrangement joins TRBV27 to TRBJ1-2; tentative D call: TRBD1 (5 bases). The length of the CDR3 is 14 residues. Germline CDR1 is MNHEY and CDR2 is SMNVEV (reference sequence). Trimming shortened V by 6 bases and J by 8 bases, and 19 bases separated the two germline ends. This chain's CDR3 is CASRPPTGGGGYTF. The CDR3 nucleotides are TGTGCCAGCAGACCCCCAACCGGGGGAGGAGGCTACACCTTC.

With respect to this clone: The junction does not match germline at one end; this may be a read error. The V gene is TRBV6-5, the J gene TRBJ1-1; tentatively, D is TRBD1 (5 bases). The CDR3 covers 13 residues. CDR1 is MNHEY, CDR2 SVGAGI, per germline. CDR3 amino acids: CASSYKEGTEDFF. As DNA, the CDR3 is TGTGCCAGCAGTTACAAGGAAGGGACTGAAGATTTCTTT.

About this clone itself: The same CDR3 also results from other DNA sequences found in this sample. The chain couples TRBV18 to TRBJ2-7; TRBD1 is a possible D gene (6 bases). Germline values: CDR1 KGHSH, CDR2 LQKENI. The ends were cut back, 3 bases at V and 4 bases at J, with 7 bases in the middle. This CDR3 contains 12 residues. CDR3 sequence (DNA): TGTGCCAGCTCACCCGGACAGTACGAGCAGTACTTC. Amino acid sequence: CASSPGQYEQYF.

The chain combines TRBV5-1 with TRBJ1-1; the match to TRBD1 covers 8 bases. The CDR3 contains 14 residues. CDR1 and CDR2 (germline): SGHRS, YFSETQ. Trimming took 3 bases from V and 8 from J; bases not matched to a gene: 9. CDR3 amino acids: CASSYNPRDREAFF. Written as DNA, the CDR3 is TGCGCCAGCAGCTACAACCCCCGGGACAGGGAAGCTTTCTTT.

This chain joins TRBV14 and TRBJ2-3; D is undetermined. Germline CDR1 and CDR2: SGHDN and FVKESK. The CDR3 runs 15 residues. The germline V and J ends were trimmed by 1 base and 1 base, with 9 bases remaining between them. In nucleotides, the CDR3 is TGTGCCAGCAGCCAAGCATTGGCTGGCACAGATACGCAGTATTTT. Translated: CASSQALAGTDTQYF.

Note on this clone: At one end the junction does not follow the germline gene, possibly because of a read error. The V call is TRBV7-3, the J call TRBJ2-5; 8 positions agree with TRBD2. This CDR3 is built from 15 residues. Germline assignment: CDR1 SGHTA and CDR2 FQGTGA. As DNA, the CDR3 is TGTGCCAGCAGCTTAAACGGGGGGGCGAGGGAGAACCAGTACTTC. Amino acid sequence: CASSLNGGARENQYF.

The chain couples TRBV2 to TRBJ2-5, with TRBD1 identical over 7 bases. The assigned J gene may be wrong: the sequence end matches TRBJ2-7 better. CDR1 and CDR2 (germline): SNHLY, FYNNEI. This CDR3 contains 15 residues. DNA for the CDR3: TGTGCCAGCAGTTCCCCCAGGGGGTACGCCTACGAGCAGTACTTC. It translates to CASSSPRGYAYEQYF.

The chain carries TRBV28 and TRBJ2-7; D gene unclear. The CDR3 has 14 residues. Germline V gene sequence: CDR1 MDHEN, CDR2 SYDVKM. V was pared by 7 bases and J by 2 bases, with 15 bases between. The CDR3 spells CASIRGVLPYEQYF. CDR3 in DNA: TGTGCCAGCATACGAGGTGTGCTACCCTACGAGCAGTACTTC.

CDR3 loop: CAWSRTSGGSSEQFF. The CDR3 coding sequence is TGTGCCTGGAGCCGGACTAGCGGGGGATCAAGTGAGCAGTTCTTC. V gene TRBV30 combines with J gene TRBJ2-1, with TRBD2 identical over 13 bases. The junction had 8 bases not matched to a gene; V was cut back by 3 bases and J by 9 bases. Germline lookup yields CDR1 GTSNPN and CDR2 SVGIG (reference sequence). This CDR3 contains 15 residues.

The V call is TRBV20-1, the J call TRBJ2-4, with TRBD2 matching 7 bases. This CDR3 contains 11 residues. CDR1 and CDR2 (germline): DFQATT, SNEGSKA (reference sequence). V lost 6 bases to trimming and J lost 9 bases; unmatched junction nucleotides: 5. CDR3 loop: CSARREGIQYF. As DNA, the CDR3 is TGCAGTGCAAGAAGGGAGGGCATTCAGTACTTC.

J is TRBJ2-7 and V is TRBV9, with D hard to call. The ends were cut back, 0 bases at V and 3 bases at J, with 13 bases in the middle. Germline lookup yields CDR1 SGDLS and CDR2 YYNGEE. The CDR3 extends over 15 amino acids. Here the CDR3 reads CASSVDGATSYEQYF. CDR3 nucleotides: TGTGCCAGCAGCGTAGACGGAGCGACCAGCTACGAGCAGTACTTC.

V is TRBV25-1 and J is TRBJ2-5, with a weak D call TRBD1 (6 bases). Germline lookup yields CDR1 MGHDK and CDR2 SYGVNS. V lost 3 bases to trimming and J lost 1 base, with 9 bases between them. The CDR3 loop spans 14 amino acids. Written as DNA, the CDR3 is TGTGCCAGCAGTGAGGGACACCTCCAAGAGACCCAGTACTTC. Protein: CASSEGHLQETQYF. Complete variable domain (other parts from reference TRBV25-1 and TRBJ2-5): EADIYQTPRYLVIGTGKKITLECSQTMGHDKMYWYQQDPGMELHLIHYSYGVNSTEKGDLSSESTVSRIRTEHFPLTLESARPSHTSQYLCASSEGHLQETQYFGPGTRLLVL.

The chain joins TRBV7-2 to TRBJ2-3, with 7 bases aligning to TRBD2. V trimming: 3 bases; J trimming: 4 bases; junction bases outside the gene matches: 1. The CDR3 extends over 13 amino acids. Germline CDR1 reads SGHTA; CDR2 reads FQGNSA. Here the CDR3 reads CASSLRESDTQYF. The CDR3 coding sequence is TGTGCCAGCAGCTTGCGGGAGTCAGATACGCAGTATTTT.

The V gene is TRBV4-3, the J gene TRBJ1-2; 7 nucleotides align to TRBD1. The V segment lost 0 bases and the J segment 8 bases; nucleotides outside the gene matches: 12. CDR3 length: 16 amino acids. From germline, CDR1 is LGHNA and CDR2 YSLEER. The CDR3 nucleotides are TGCGCCAGCAGCCAAGATCAAGGGGGCGCTCTGGCCGGCTACACCTTC. Translating gives CASSQDQGGALAGYTF.

Worth noting for this clone: One end of the junction varies from germline; a read error may be responsible. The chain carries TRBV30 and TRBJ1-6, with 8 bases aligning to TRBD1. This CDR3 region has 15 residues. CDR1 and CDR2 from the germline V gene are GTSNPN and SVGIG (reference sequence). The DNA of the CDR3 is TGTGCCGGGAGTCCGCGGACAGGGAGCAATTCACCCCTCCACTTT. Amino acid sequence: CAGSPRTGSNSPLHF. The entire variable domain, with the rest obtained from reference TRBV30 and TRBJ1-6, is as follows: SQTIHQWPATLVQPVGSPLSLECTVEGTSNPNLYWYRQAAGRGLQLLFYSVGIGQISSEVPQNLSASRPQDRQFILSSKKLLLSDSGFYLCAGSPRTGSNSPLHFGNGTRLTVT.

The chain uses TRBV28 and TRBJ1-5; no firm D call. V shed 6 bases and J shed 7 bases, with 25 bases lying between them. Germline V gene sequence: CDR1 MDHEN, CDR2 SYDVKM. The CDR3 is 17 residues long. DNA for the CDR3: TGTGCCAGCAGCCCTCGGACCAGATTCGTAGAGGGACAGCCCCAGCATTTT. Residues: CASSPRTRFVEGQPQHF.

V is TRBV13 and J is TRBJ2-7; TRBD1 is a possible D gene (5 bases). CDR1 and CDR2 from the germline V gene are PRHDT and FYEKMQ (reference sequence). Between the trimmed V and J ends, which lost 0 bases and 2 bases, there was a span of 8 bases. The CDR3 spans 14 residues. The CDR3 nucleotides are TGTGCCAGCAGCTTAGGAGGGGCCGCCTACGAGCAGTACTTC. Protein: CASSLGGAAYEQYF.

The chain uses TRBV11-2 and TRBJ2-3; 10 bases are a match to TRBD2. Per germline, CDR1 SGHAT and CDR2 FQNNGV. V lost 2 bases, J lost 2 bases, and 1 base stayed unmatched. The CDR3 loop spans 15 amino acids. In DNA form, the CDR3 reads TGTGCCAGCAGCTTACTAGCGGGAGCCACAGATACGCAGTATTTT. Protein sequence: CASSLLAGATDTQYF.

The chain carries TRBV28 and TRBJ1-2; TRBD1 matches 7 bases. V lost 4 bases and J lost 8; bases outside the gene matches: 7. Germline CDR1 and CDR2: MDHEN and SYDVKM. The CDR3 extends over 13 amino acids. CDR3 DNA sequence: TGTGCCAGCAGTTCGACAGGGAGCACCGGCTACACCTTC. Amino acids: CASSSTGSTGYTF.

The chain couples TRBV27 to TRBJ1-6, with TRBD1 identical over 9 bases. The CDR3 contains 16 residues. Looked up from germline, CDR1 is MNHEY and CDR2 is SMNVEV (reference sequence). V shed 1 base, J shed 10 bases, and the junction held 8 bases outside the gene matches. CDR3 amino acids: CASSLLTGTGSSPLHF. The CDR3 DNA reads as TGTGCCAGCAGTTTATTGACCGGGACAGGGAGCTCACCCCTCCACTTT.

CDR3: CASSPPWTSGGLQETQYF. The CDR3 bases are TGTGCCAGCAGCCCGCCTTGGACTAGCGGGGGGCTACAAGAGACCCAGTACTTC. The rearrangement uses TRBV7-9 and TRBJ2-5; 14 positions agree with TRBD2. This CDR3 region has 18 residues. Trimming removed 5 bases from V and 2 bases from J; junction bases left unmatched: 10. The V gene's germline CDR1 is SEHNR and CDR2 FQNEAQ (reference sequence).

This rearrangement joins TRBV5-1 to TRBJ2-7, with 8 bases aligning to TRBD2. Germline lookup yields CDR1 SGHRS and CDR2 YFSETQ. Germline trimming cut 3 bases from V and 6 bases from J; bases unmatched to any gene: 14. This CDR3 region has 16 residues. The chain's CDR3 is CASSSGGGIGASEQYF. In DNA, the CDR3 is TGCGCCAGCAGCTCGGGGGGGGGTATTGGGGCGTCCGAGCAGTACTTC.

The chain couples TRBV27 to TRBJ1-2, with D tentatively TRBD1 (5 bases). Deletions cut 6 bases from V and 4 bases from J, with 15 bases between. The CDR3 runs to 14 residues. Looked up from germline, CDR1 is MNHEY and CDR2 is SMNVEV (reference sequence). CDR3 region: CASSAGQGGYGYTF. For the CDR3, the DNA is TGTGCCAGCAGCGCCGGGCAGGGCGGCTATGGCTACACCTTC.

The chain combines TRBV30 with TRBJ2-7; 12 positions match TRBD1. The V gene end was trimmed by 0 bases and the J gene end by 6 bases; junction bases not matched to a gene: 3. The CDR3 extends over 14 amino acids. The V gene's germline CDR1 is GTSNPN and CDR2 SVGIG (reference sequence). The chain's CDR3 is CAWSVGTGGFEQYF. CDR3 sequence (DNA): TGTGCCTGGAGTGTAGGGACAGGGGGCTTCGAGCAGTACTTC.

The chain uses TRBV4-3 and TRBJ2-3; 7 positions match TRBD1. Germline V gene sequence: CDR1 LGHNA, CDR2 YSLEER. J gave up 2 bases and V 4 bases, and 12 bases lay outside the gene matches. This CDR3 comprises 17 residues. As DNA, the CDR3 is TGCGCCAGCAGCCGTGCAGGCAGGGGGATTTCCACAGATACGCAGTATTTT. Translation: CASSRAGRGISTDTQYF.

The rearrangement links TRBV6-1 to TRBJ2-3, with D maybe TRBD2 (6 bases). This CDR3 has 14 amino acids. Germline V gene sequence: CDR1 MNHNS, CDR2 SASEGT. V dropped 7 bases and J dropped 3 bases, with 14 bases sitting between them. The CDR3 region has the DNA TGTGCCAGCACATCGGGGGAGTCTACAGATACGCAGTATTTT. It translates to CASTSGESTDTQYF.

The chain is built from TRBV6-1 and TRBJ2-7; a weak D match, TRBD1 (7 bases). Trimming removed 6 bases at V and 5 bases at J, with 20 bases between. This CDR3 has 15 residues. CDR1 MNHNS and CDR2 SASEGT come from the germline V gene. CDR3 loop: CASRTREQGPNEQYF. The CDR3 coding sequence is TGTGCCAGCAGGACTAGGGAACAGGGGCCGAACGAGCAGTACTTC.

Points on this clone: Distinct nucleotide sequences in the sample also encode this CDR3. The CDR3, as DNA: TGCGCCAGCAGCTTGTCTGGACGGGAGACAGATACGCAGTATTTT. It translates to CASSLSGRETDTQYF. The chain carries TRBV5-1 and TRBJ2-3; perhaps TRBD2 as D (6 bases). The germline V and J ends were trimmed by 1 base and 3 bases, with 12 bases remaining between them. Germline values: CDR1 SGHRS, CDR2 YFSETQ. The CDR3 consists of 15 residues.

The rearrangement links TRBV7-9 to TRBJ2-3; 10 bases match TRBD2. Trimming cost V 6 bases and J 3 bases; bases outside gene matches: 9. The CDR3 runs 16 residues. CDR1 and CDR2 from the germline V gene are SEHNR and FQNEAQ (reference sequence). The CDR3 reads CASSFSSGSITDTQYF. CDR3 in DNA: TGTGCCAGCAGTTTTTCTAGCGGGAGTATAACAGATACGCAGTATTTT.